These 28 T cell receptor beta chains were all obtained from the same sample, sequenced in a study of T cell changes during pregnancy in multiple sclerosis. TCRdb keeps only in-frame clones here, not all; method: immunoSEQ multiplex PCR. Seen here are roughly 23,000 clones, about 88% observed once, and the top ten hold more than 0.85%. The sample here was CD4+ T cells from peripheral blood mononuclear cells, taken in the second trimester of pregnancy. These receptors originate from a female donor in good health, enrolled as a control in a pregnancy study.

This CDR3 reads CASSRTGIEQYF. The DNA for the CDR3 is TGTGCCAGCAGCCGGACAGGGATCGAGCAGTACTTC. V and J are TRBV6-5 and TRBJ2-7; 8 positions agree with TRBD1. The germline V gene encodes CDR1 MNHEY and CDR2 SVGAGI. Unmatched junction bases numbered 4, after V lost 6 bases and J lost 6 bases. The CDR3 loop spans 12 amino acids.

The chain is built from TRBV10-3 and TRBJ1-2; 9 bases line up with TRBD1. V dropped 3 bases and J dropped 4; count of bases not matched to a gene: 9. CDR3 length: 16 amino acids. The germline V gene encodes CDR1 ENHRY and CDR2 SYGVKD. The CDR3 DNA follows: TGTGCCATCAGTGATCCCGGGACAGGGACCGTCTATGGCTACACCTTC. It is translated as CAISDPGTGTVYGYTF.

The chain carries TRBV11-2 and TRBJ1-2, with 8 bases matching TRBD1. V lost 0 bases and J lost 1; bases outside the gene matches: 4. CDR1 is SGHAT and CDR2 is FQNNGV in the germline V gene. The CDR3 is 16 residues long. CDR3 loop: CASSLEGTGNNYGYTF. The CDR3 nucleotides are TGTGCCAGCAGCTTAGAAGGGACAGGTAATAACTATGGCTACACCTTC.

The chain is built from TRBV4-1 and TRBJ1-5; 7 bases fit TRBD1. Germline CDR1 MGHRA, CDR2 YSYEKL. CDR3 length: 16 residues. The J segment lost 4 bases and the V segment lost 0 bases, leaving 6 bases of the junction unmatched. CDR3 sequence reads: CASSQEGGTVNQPQHF. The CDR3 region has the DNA TGCGCCAGCAGCCAAGAGGGTGGGACAGTAAATCAGCCCCAGCATTTT.

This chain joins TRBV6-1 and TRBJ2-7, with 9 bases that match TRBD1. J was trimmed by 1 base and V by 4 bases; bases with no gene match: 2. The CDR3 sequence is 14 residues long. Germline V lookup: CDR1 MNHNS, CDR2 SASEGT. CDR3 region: CASSVGTGSYEQYF. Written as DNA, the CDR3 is TGTGCCAGCAGTGTTGGGACAGGGTCCTACGAGCAGTACTTC.

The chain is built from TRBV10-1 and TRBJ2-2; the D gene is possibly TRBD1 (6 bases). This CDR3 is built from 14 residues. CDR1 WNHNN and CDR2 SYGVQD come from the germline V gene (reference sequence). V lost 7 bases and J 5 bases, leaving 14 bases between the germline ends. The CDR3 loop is CASNPDRPTGELFF. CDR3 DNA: TGCGCCAGCAACCCAGACAGGCCGACCGGGGAGCTGTTTTTT.

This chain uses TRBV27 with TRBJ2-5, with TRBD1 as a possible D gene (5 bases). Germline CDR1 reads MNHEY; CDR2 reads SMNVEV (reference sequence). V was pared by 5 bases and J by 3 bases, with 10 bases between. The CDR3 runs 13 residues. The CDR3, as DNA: TGTGCCAGCAGTCGACAGCTAAAAGAGACCCAGTACTTC. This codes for CASSRQLKETQYF.

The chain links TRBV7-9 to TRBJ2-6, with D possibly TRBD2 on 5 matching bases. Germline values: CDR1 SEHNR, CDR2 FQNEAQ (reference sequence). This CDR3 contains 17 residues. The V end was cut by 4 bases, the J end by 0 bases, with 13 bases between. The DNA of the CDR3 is TGTGCCAGCAGCTACCAAGGAGACTACTCTGGGGCCAACGTCCTGACTTTC. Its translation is CASSYQGDYSGANVLTF.

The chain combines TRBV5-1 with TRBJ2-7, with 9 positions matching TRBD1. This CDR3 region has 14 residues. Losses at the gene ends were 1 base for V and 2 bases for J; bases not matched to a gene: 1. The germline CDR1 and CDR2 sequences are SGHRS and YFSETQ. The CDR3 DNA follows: TGCGCCAGCAGCTTGAGGACAGGGGCCTACGAGCAGTACTTC. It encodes CASSLRTGAYEQYF. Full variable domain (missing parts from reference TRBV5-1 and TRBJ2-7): KAGVTQTPRYLIKTRGQQVTLSCSPISGHRSVSWYQQTPGQGLQFLFEYFSETQRNKGNFPGRFSGRQFSNSRSEMNVSTLELGDSALYLCASSLRTGAYEQYFGPGTRLTVT.

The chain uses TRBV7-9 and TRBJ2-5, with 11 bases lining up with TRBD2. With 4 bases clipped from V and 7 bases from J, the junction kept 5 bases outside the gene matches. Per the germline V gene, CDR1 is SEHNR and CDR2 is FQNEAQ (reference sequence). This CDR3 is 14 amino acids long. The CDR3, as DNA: TGTGCCAGCAGCTCTGGGACTAGCGGATGGACCCAGTACTTC. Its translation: CASSSGTSGWTQYF.

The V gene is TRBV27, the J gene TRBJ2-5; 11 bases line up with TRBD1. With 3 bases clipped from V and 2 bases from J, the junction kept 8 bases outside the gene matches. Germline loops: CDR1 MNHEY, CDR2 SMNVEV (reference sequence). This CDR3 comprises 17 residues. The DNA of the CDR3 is TGTGCCAGCAGTTTCTGGGGGACAGGGGGAAAGCAAGAGACCCAGTACTTC. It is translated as CASSFWGTGGKQETQYF.

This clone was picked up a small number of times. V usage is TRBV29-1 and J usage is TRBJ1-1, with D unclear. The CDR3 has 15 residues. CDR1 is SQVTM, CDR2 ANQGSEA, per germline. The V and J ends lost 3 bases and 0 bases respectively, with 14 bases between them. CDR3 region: CSVESGGYMNTEAFF. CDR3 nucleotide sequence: TGCAGCGTTGAGAGTGGCGGATACATGAACACTGAAGCTTTCTTT.

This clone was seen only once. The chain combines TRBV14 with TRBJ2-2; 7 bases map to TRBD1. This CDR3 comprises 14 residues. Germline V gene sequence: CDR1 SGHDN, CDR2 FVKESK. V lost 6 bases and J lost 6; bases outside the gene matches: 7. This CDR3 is CASRPTGSPGELFF. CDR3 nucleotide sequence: TGTGCCAGCAGACCGACAGGGTCTCCCGGGGAGCTGTTTTTT.

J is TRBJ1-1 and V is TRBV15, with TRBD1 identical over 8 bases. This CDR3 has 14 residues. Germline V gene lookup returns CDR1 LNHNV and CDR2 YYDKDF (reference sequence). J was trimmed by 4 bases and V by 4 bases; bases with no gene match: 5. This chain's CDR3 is CATSNQGAATEAFF. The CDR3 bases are TGTGCCACCAGCAATCAGGGGGCGGCCACTGAAGCTTTCTTT.

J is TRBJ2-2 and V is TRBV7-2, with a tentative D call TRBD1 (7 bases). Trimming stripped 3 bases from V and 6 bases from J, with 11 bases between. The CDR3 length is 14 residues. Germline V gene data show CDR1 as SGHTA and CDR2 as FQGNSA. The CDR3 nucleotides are TGTGCCAGCAGCTTGCAGGGGGGACCCGGGGAGCTGTTTTTT. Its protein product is CASSLQGGPGELFF.

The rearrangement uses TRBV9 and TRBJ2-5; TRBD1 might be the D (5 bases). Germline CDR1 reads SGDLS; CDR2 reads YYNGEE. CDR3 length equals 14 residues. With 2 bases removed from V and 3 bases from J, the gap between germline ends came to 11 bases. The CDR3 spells CASSVSGREETQYF. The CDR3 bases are TGTGCCAGCAGCGTCAGTGGCAGGGAAGAGACCCAGTACTTC. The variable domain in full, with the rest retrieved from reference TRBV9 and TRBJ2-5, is DSGVTQTPKHLITATGQRVTLRCSPRSGDLSVYWYQQSLDQGLQFLIQYYNGEERAKGNILERFSAQQFPDLHSELNLSSLELGDSALYFCASSVSGREETQYFGPGTRLLVL.

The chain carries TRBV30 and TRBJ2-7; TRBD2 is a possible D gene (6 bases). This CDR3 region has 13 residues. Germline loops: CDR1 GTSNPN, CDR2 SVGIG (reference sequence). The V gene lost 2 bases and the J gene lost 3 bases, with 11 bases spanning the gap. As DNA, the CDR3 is TGTGCCTGGAGTCGTAGCGGCCTCTACGAGCAGTACTTC. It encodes CAWSRSGLYEQYF.

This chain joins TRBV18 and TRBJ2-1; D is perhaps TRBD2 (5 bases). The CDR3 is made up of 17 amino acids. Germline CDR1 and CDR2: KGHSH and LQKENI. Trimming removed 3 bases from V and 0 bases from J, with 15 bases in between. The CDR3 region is CASSPSIRGTSYNEQFF. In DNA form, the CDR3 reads TGTGCCAGCTCACCCTCGATTCGGGGTACCTCCTACAATGAGCAGTTCTTC.

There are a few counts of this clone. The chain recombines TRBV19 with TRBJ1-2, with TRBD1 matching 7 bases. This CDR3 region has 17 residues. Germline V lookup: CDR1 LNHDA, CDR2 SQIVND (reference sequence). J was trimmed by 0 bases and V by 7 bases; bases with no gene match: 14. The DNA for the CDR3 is TGTGCCAGTACCACTGGGGGACAGAATAAGGCTAACTATGGCTACACCTTC. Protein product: CASTTGGQNKANYGYTF.

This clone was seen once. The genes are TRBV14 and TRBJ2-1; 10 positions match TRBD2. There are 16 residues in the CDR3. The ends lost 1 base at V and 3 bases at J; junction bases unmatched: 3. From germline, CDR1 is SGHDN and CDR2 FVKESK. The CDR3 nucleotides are TGTGCCAGCAGCCAAGGGACTAGCGGATACTACAATGAGCAGTTCTTC. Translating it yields CASSQGTSGYYNEQFF.

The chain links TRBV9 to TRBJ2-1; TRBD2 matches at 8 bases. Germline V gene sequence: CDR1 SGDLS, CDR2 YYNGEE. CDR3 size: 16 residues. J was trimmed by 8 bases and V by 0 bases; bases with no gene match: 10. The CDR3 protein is CASSVGGSGSDYEQFF. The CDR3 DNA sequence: TGTGCCAGCAGCGTAGGGGGGAGCGGGAGCGATTATGAGCAGTTCTTC.

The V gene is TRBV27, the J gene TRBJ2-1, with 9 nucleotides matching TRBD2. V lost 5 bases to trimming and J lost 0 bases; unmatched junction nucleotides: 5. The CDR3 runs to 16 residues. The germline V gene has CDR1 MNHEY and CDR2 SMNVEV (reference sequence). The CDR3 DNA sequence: TGTGCCAGCAGTCCGTCAGCGGGGGGCTCCTACAATGAGCAGTTCTTC. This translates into CASSPSAGGSYNEQFF.

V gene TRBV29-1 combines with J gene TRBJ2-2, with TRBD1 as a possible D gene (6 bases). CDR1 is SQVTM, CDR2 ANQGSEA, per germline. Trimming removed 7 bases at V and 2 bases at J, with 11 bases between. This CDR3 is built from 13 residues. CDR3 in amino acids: CSAAGDNTGELFF. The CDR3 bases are TGCAGCGCGGCAGGGGATAACACCGGGGAGCTGTTTTTT.

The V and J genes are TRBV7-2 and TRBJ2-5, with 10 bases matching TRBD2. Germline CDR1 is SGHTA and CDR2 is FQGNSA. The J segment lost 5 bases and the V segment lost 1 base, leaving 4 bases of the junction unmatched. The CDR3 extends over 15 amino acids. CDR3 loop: CASSLEAGGRETQYF. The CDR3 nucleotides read TGTGCCAGCAGCTTAGAAGCGGGGGGGCGGGAGACCCAGTACTTC.

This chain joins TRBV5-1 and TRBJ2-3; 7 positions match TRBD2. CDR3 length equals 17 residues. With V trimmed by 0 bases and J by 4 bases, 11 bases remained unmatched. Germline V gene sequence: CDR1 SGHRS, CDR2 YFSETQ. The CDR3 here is CASSLGASGPPPDTQYF. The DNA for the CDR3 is TGCGCCAGCAGCTTGGGCGCTAGCGGACCGCCCCCAGATACGCAGTATTTT.

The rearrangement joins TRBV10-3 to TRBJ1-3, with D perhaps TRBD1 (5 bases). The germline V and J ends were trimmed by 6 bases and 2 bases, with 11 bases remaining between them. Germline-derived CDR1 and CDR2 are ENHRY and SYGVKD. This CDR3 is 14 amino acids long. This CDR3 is CAIRPTDPGNTIYF. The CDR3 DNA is TGTGCCATCAGACCGACAGACCCTGGAAACACCATATATTTT.

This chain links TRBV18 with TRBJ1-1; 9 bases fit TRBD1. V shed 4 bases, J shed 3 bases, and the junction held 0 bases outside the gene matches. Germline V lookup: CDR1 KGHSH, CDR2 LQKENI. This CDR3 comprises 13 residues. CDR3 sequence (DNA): TGTGCCAGCTCACGACAGGGGGACACTGAAGCTTTCTTT. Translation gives CASSRQGDTEAFF.

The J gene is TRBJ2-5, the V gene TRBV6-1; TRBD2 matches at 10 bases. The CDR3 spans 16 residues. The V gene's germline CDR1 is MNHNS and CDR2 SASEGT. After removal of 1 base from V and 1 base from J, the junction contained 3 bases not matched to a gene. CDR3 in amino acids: CASSEGSGRGQETQYF. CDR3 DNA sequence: TGTGCCAGCAGTGAAGGGAGCGGGAGGGGCCAAGAGACCCAGTACTTC.